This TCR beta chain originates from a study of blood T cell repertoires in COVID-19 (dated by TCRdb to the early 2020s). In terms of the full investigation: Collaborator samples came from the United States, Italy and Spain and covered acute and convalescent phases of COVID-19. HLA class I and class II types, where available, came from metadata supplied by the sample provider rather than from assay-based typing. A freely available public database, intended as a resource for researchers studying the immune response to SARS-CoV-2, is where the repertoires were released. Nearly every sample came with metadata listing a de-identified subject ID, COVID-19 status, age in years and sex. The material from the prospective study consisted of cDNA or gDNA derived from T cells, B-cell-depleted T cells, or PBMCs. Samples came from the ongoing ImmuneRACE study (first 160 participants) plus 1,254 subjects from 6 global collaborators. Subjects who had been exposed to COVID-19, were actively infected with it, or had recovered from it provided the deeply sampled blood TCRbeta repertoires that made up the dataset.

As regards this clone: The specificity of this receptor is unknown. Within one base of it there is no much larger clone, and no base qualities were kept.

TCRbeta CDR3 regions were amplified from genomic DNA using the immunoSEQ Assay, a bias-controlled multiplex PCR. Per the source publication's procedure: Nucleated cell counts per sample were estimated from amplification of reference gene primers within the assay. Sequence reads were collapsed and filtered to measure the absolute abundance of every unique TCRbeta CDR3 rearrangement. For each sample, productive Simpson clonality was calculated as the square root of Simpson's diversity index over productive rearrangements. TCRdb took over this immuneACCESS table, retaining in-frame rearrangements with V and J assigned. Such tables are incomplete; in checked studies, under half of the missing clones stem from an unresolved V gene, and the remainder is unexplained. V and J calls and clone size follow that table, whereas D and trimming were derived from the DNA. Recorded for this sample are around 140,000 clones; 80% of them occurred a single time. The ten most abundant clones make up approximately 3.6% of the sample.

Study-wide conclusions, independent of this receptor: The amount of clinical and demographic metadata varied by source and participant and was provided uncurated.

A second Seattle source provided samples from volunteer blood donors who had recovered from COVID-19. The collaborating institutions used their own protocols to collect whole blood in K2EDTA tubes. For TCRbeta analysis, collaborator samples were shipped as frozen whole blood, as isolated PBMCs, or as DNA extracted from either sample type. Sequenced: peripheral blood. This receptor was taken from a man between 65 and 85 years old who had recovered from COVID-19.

The nucleotide sequence is given as TGCGCCAGCAGCTTACAAACAGGCGGCTACGAGCAGTACTTC. It is translated as CASSLQTGGYEQYF. This chain is built from TRBV5-1 and TRBJ2-7; tentative D gene TRBD1, with 5 bases matching. Looking up the germline V gene yields CDR1 SGHRS and CDR2 YFSETQ. V drops 2 bases and J drops 3 bases, leaving 12 bases in between. Its CDR3 holds 14 amino acids, cysteine through phenylalanine. Of the read, only the CDR3 DNA is kept; its 42 bases are in frame from base 1.